Below are 30 T cell receptor beta chains sequenced from a single sample in a study of post-analysis software for immune sequencing data. The study's findings and limits: A few TRBV segments, TRBV5-6, TRBV5-1 and TRBV20-1 among them, were found more frequent in patients than controls.

These TCRs are of unknown antigen specificity. Sequencing libraries made from TCR beta cDNA carried unique molecular identifiers. Via MiXCR, TCRdb re-called the PCR reads, giving one row per CDR3 protein. Of hundreds of thousands of distinct CDR3 sequences listed, 25% to 30% are singletons. Sequenced: blood. The receptors were gathered from a girl aged 5 to 17 with multiple sclerosis.

At least ten counts were recorded for this clonotype. This sequence joins TRBV12-3 or TRBV12-4 and TRBJ2-7; 8 bases map to TRBD2. V lost 6 bases to trimming and J lost 6 bases; unmatched junction nucleotides: 7. This CDR3 region has 13 residues. The DNA for the CDR3 is TGTGCCAGCAGGCCCTCGGCGGGAGGCGAGCAGTACTTC. Its translation: CASRPSAGGEQYF.

This sequence joins TRBV7-2 and TRBJ2-5, with D possibly matching TRBD1 (6 bases). The CDR3 has 14 amino acids. CDR1 is SGHTA and CDR2 is FQGNSA in the germline V gene. The V and J ends lost 5 bases and 3 bases respectively, with 13 bases between them. The DNA for the CDR3 is TGTGCCAGCAGCGGCGGGCGGACAGAAGAGACCCAGTACTTC. Translated, it gives CASSGGRTEETQYF.

This chain uses TRBV5-1 with TRBJ2-1, with TRBD2 identical over 10 bases. Trimming cost V 0 bases and J 0 bases; bases outside gene matches: 3. This CDR3 is built from 17 residues. CDR1 and CDR2 (germline): SGHRS, YFSETQ. The CDR3 protein is CASSLVPSGGSYNEQFF. CDR3 DNA sequence: TGCGCCAGCAGCTTGGTCCCTAGCGGGGGCTCCTACAATGAGCAGTTCTTC. Full variable domain (rest looked up from reference TRBV5-1 and TRBJ2-1): KAGVTQTPRYLIKTRGQQVTLSCSPISGHRSVSWYQQTPGQGLQFLFEYFSETQRNKGNFPGRFSGRQFSNSRSEMNVSTLELGDSALYLCASSLVPSGGSYNEQFFGPGTRLTVL.

The V gene is TRBV5-1, the J gene TRBJ1-6; D remains ambiguous. The germline CDR1 and CDR2 sequences are SGHRS and YFSETQ. Trimming stripped 0 bases from V and 10 bases from J, with 8 bases between. The CDR3 spans 13 residues. The chain's CDR3 is CASSLGSGSPLHF. Here the CDR3 DNA reads TGCGCCAGCAGCTTGGGCAGTGGATCACCCCTCCACTTT.

The rearrangement links TRBV10-3 to TRBJ2-1; D gene unclear. With 3 bases removed from V and 6 bases from J, the gap between germline ends came to 6 bases. CDR1 is ENHRY, CDR2 SYGVKD, per germline. The CDR3 contains 12 residues. CDR3 nucleotide sequence: TGTGCCATCAGTGAATCTAGCAATGAGCAGTTCTTC. Its protein product is CAISESSNEQFF.

This chain joins TRBV6-2 or TRBV6-3 and TRBJ1-1; D uncertain. The CDR3 runs to 13 residues. Trimming took off 3 bases at V and 0 bases at J, with 5 bases between the two ends. Per germline, CDR1 MNHEY and CDR2 SVGEGT. The CDR3 sequence: CASSYLVNTEAFF. The CDR3 bases are TGTGCCAGCAGTTATTTGGTGAACACTGAAGCTTTCTTT.

This chain connects TRBV10-3 to TRBJ1-2, with TRBD1 identical over 7 bases. Germline V gives CDR1 ENHRY, CDR2 SYGVKD. The CDR3 totals 16 residues. Trimming removed 10 bases from V and 4 bases from J; junction bases left unmatched: 18. The CDR3 sequence: CATLGAGGELGYGYTF. Here the CDR3 DNA reads TGTGCCACCCTAGGCGCAGGGGGAGAACTCGGCTATGGCTACACCTTC.

This clonotype turned up a few times. The chain recombines TRBV6-6 with TRBJ1-1, with D unresolved. This CDR3 contains 13 residues. CDR1 and CDR2 (germline): MNHNY, SVGAGI (reference sequence). V gave up 5 bases and J gave up 0 bases, with 7 bases separating them. CDR3 amino acids: CASSGSMNTEAFF. As DNA, the CDR3 is TGTGCCAGCAGTGGGTCCATGAACACTGAAGCTTTCTTT.

The rearrangement joins TRBV20-1 to TRBJ2-7; a possible D gene is TRBD1 (5 bases). Germline-derived CDR1 and CDR2 are DFQATT and SNEGSKA (reference sequence). The CDR3 covers 13 residues. Trimming took 3 bases from V and 3 from J, leaving 12 bases between them. The CDR3 region is CSASPRVGYEQYF. The CDR3 coding sequence is TGCAGTGCTAGTCCCAGGGTGGGCTACGAGCAGTACTTC.

V is TRBV28 and J is TRBJ2-1; tentatively, D is TRBD1 or TRBD2 (6 bases each). The CDR3 is 15 residues long. V shed 5 bases and J shed 4 bases, with 15 bases lying between them. Germline values: CDR1 MDHEN, CDR2 SYDVKM. Here the CDR3 reads CASSIRGLRYNEQFF. CDR3 nucleotide sequence: TGTGCCAGCAGTATCCGGGGGCTGAGATACAATGAGCAGTTCTTC.

V usage is TRBV6-5 and J usage is TRBJ2-5; D may be TRBD1 (5 bases). The end of the DNA aligns better with TRBJ2-7, so the J call may be wrong. CDR1 is MNHEY and CDR2 is SVGAGI in the germline V gene. The CDR3 is made up of 13 amino acids. Written as DNA, the CDR3 is TGTGCCAGCAGTCCATCCAGGGACTACGAGCAGTACTTC. This codes for CASSPSRDYEQYF.

This clonotype was observed a handful of times. The genes are TRBV4-2 and TRBJ1-2, with TRBD1 matching over 7 bases. V lost 1 base to trimming and J lost 4 bases; unmatched junction nucleotides: 6. The V gene's germline CDR1 is LGHNA and CDR2 YNFKEQ. The CDR3 has 15 residues. The CDR3 DNA sequence: TGTGCCAGCAGCCAAGCAACAGGGGAAGTCTATGGCTACACCTTC. It is translated as CASSQATGEVYGYTF.

CDR3 sequence (DNA): TGCAGCGGAAGACTGGTGAACACTGAAGCTTTCTTT. Protein: CSGRLVNTEAFF. The chain couples TRBV29-1 to TRBJ1-1; D gene unclear. The CDR3 is 12 residues long. Germline CDR1 is SQVTM and CDR2 is ANQGSEA. V dropped 7 bases and J dropped 0 bases, with 9 bases sitting between them.

This chain uses TRBV7-2 with TRBJ2-5; 7 bases fit TRBD1. This CDR3 has 16 residues. Germline assignment: CDR1 SGHTA and CDR2 FQGNSA. J lost 11 bases, V lost 6 bases, and 21 bases had no gene match. CDR3 nucleotides: TGTGCCAGCAGAGAGGGCCGGGACAGATCCTACAATGAGCAGTACTTC. Its protein product is CASREGRDRSYNEQYF. Variable domain in full (rest from reference TRBV7-2 and TRBJ2-5): GAGVSQSPSNKVTEKGKDVELRCDPISGHTALYWYRQSLGQGLEFLIYFQGNSAPDKSGLPSDRFSAERTGGSVSTLTIQRTQQEDSAVYLCASREGRDRSYNEQYFGPGTRLLVL.

The rearrangement links TRBV29-1 to TRBJ2-5; D gene ambiguous. The CDR3 totals 10 residues. Germline lookup yields CDR1 SQVTM and CDR2 ANQGSEA. The ends were cut back, 2 bases at V and 13 bases at J, with 11 bases in the middle. The CDR3 is CSVENGPWYF. For the CDR3, the DNA is TGCAGCGTTGAAAACGGCCCCTGGTACTTC.

The chain uses TRBV4-3 and TRBJ2-7; 7 bases fit TRBD1. CDR1 and CDR2 from the germline V gene are LGHNA and YSLEER. V lost 4 bases, J lost 2 bases, and 11 bases stayed unmatched. CDR3 length equals 16 residues. The chain's CDR3 is CASSRADREGTYEQYF. The CDR3 DNA reads as TGCGCCAGCAGCCGGGCTGACAGGGAAGGAACCTACGAGCAGTACTTC.

This clonotype has a handful of counts. The rearrangement uses TRBV10-3 and TRBJ1-5; TRBD1 aligns across 7 bases. Germline CDR1 ENHRY, CDR2 SYGVKD. The CDR3 is 14 residues long. Unmatched junction bases numbered 4, after V lost 4 bases and J lost 4 bases. CDR3 region: CAISGPDRNQPQHF. CDR3 DNA sequence: TGTGCCATCAGTGGCCCGGACAGGAATCAGCCCCAGCATTTT.

V usage is TRBV7-9 and J usage is TRBJ2-5; perhaps TRBD2 as D (7 bases). Trimming removed 5 bases from V and 2 bases from J, with 18 bases in between. Germline V gene lookup returns CDR1 SEHNR and CDR2 FQNEAQ (reference sequence). This CDR3 region has 16 residues. The CDR3: CASSLSRGAKQETQYF. In DNA form, the CDR3 reads TGTGCCAGCAGCCTCTCTCGGGGGGCAAAACAAGAGACCCAGTACTTC.

This clonotype was picked up a small number of times. The chain carries TRBV4-1 and TRBJ2-1; perhaps TRBD1 as D (6 bases). CDR1 and CDR2 (germline): MGHRA, YSYEKL. The CDR3 is 15 amino acids. V lost 4 bases and J 3 bases, leaving 13 bases between the germline ends. The CDR3 spells CASSLNRESYNEQFF. DNA for the CDR3: TGCGCCAGCAGCCTTAACAGGGAGAGCTACAATGAGCAGTTCTTC.

A few counts support this clonotype. The V call is TRBV6-1, the J call TRBJ2-1, with 7 bases that match TRBD2. Germline V gene sequence: CDR1 MNHNS, CDR2 SASEGT. Unmatched junction bases numbered 15, after V lost 6 bases and J lost 4 bases. The CDR3 is 17 amino acids. CDR3 nucleotide sequence: TGTGCCAGCAGCACTGGGCGGGAGATGTACCGGTACAATGAGCAGTTCTTC. Translating gives CASSTGREMYRYNEQFF.

This rearrangement joins TRBV12-3 or TRBV12-4 to TRBJ2-3; possible D gene TRBD2, 5 bases. This CDR3 is built from 13 residues. The germline V and J ends were trimmed by 5 bases and 4 bases, with 10 bases remaining between them. The CDR3 DNA reads TGTGCCAGCAGTAGTCTGGGAGCAGATACGCAGTATTTT. Translating gives CASSSLGADTQYF.

V gene TRBV28 combines with J gene TRBJ1-1; possible D gene TRBD1, 5 bases. V dropped 10 bases and J dropped 8 bases, with 14 bases sitting between them. The germline gives CDR1 MDHEN, CDR2 SYDVKM. The CDR3 is 11 residues long. CDR3 residues: CATTTGTEAFF. CDR3 sequence (DNA): TGTGCCACTACAACGGGGACCGAAGCTTTCTTT.

This clonotype was detected a few times. The chain joins TRBV11-3 to TRBJ2-5; 7 bases are a match to TRBD1. The V gene's germline CDR1 is SGHNT and CDR2 YENEEA. The CDR3 has 14 amino acids. V dropped 4 bases and J dropped 2; count of bases not matched to a gene: 4. CDR3 amino acids: CASSSNRGQETQYF. The DNA of the CDR3 is TGTGCCAGCAGCTCGAACAGGGGTCAAGAGACCCAGTACTTC.

The V call is TRBV20-1, the J call TRBJ2-3, with D perhaps TRBD1 or TRBD2 (6 bases each). This CDR3 contains 13 residues. CDR1 and CDR2 (germline): DFQATT, SNEGSKA (reference sequence). The DNA for the CDR3 is TGCAGCCGGAGGGGGACTGCCGCAGATACGCAGTATTTT. This gives the protein CSRRGTAADTQYF.

This clonotype was picked up many times. The rearrangement links TRBV29-1 to TRBJ2-7; no clear D gene. The CDR3 length is 11 residues. The V and J ends lost 4 bases and 1 base respectively, with 5 bases between them. Germline lookup yields CDR1 SQVTM and CDR2 ANQGSEA. The CDR3 nucleotides read TGCAGCGTTGCTAGGTCCTACGAGCAGTACTTC. Protein product: CSVARSYEQYF.

The genes are TRBV20-1 and TRBJ2-7, with 9 positions matching TRBD2. CDR1 DFQATT and CDR2 SNEGSKA come from the germline V gene (reference sequence). CDR3 length equals 16 residues. Trimming removed 5 bases from V and 4 bases from J; junction bases left unmatched: 15. The DNA for the CDR3 is TGCAGTGCTCCTCCATCCGGAGCGGGAGGTTTGTACGAGCAGTACTTC. This codes for CSAPPSGAGGLYEQYF.

This clonotype was seen more than once but under ten times. This chain connects TRBV20-1 to TRBJ1-5, with 7 bases matching TRBD1. Losses at the gene ends were 0 bases for V and 10 bases for J; bases not matched to a gene: 9. Germline lookup yields CDR1 DFQATT and CDR2 SNEGSKA (reference sequence). The CDR3 sequence is 14 residues long. The CDR3 loop reads CSAREIVRGYPQHF. DNA for the CDR3: TGCAGTGCTAGAGAAATCGTCAGGGGGTATCCCCAGCATTTT.

J is TRBJ1-2 and V is TRBV5-1, with D perhaps TRBD1 (5 bases). V was cut by 0 bases and J by 6 bases, with 18 bases left in between. CDR1 is SGHRS and CDR2 is YFSETQ in the germline V gene. CDR3 length: 16 residues. The CDR3 is CASSLAPLDQGNGYTF. In DNA form, the CDR3 reads TGCGCCAGCAGCTTGGCCCCTCTCGATCAGGGAAATGGCTACACCTTC.

The chain recombines TRBV29-1 with TRBJ2-7, with D unresolved. The CDR3 contains 16 residues. Between the trimmed V and J ends, which lost 0 bases and 4 bases, there was a span of 19 bases. Looked up from germline, CDR1 is SQVTM and CDR2 is ANQGSEA. The CDR3 region is CSVEDLGTNPRYEQYF. The CDR3 DNA reads TGCAGCGTTGAAGATCTTGGCACCAACCCGAGATACGAGCAGTACTTC.

V usage is TRBV7-9 and J usage is TRBJ1-4; 8 bases align to TRBD1. The CDR3 is 15 amino acids. V lost 1 base to trimming and J lost 8 bases; unmatched junction nucleotides: 6. Germline V CDR1 and CDR2: SEHNR, FQNEAQ (reference sequence). The CDR3 sequence is CASSLGQGLEEKLFF. Here the CDR3 DNA reads TGTGCCAGCAGCTTAGGACAGGGGCTGGAAGAAAAACTGTTTTTT.